This T cell receptor (beta chain) came from a study of CD8 T cells in ankylosing spondylitis. Whole-study results and caveats: Within ankylosing spondylitis blood, a TCR beta motif made up of roughly eight highly homologous variants appeared to be characteristic.

The V gene lost 2 bases and the J gene lost 0 bases, with 7 bases spanning the gap. The CDR3 length is 14 residues. Germline V lookup: CDR1 MGHDK, CDR2 SYGVNS. This clonotype was picked up a small number of times. Antigen: not known. Via MiXCR, TCRdb re-called the 5' RACE reads, giving one row per CDR3 protein. The sample lists 300,000 to 350,000 distinct CDR3 sequences; more than 20% were seen once. The chain is built from TRBV25-1 and TRBJ2-5, with D hard to call. Sequenced: blood, either unsorted or a sorted T cell fraction (not recorded which). The TCR comes from a female donor with ankylosing spondylitis or in good health (not recorded which). CDR3 residues: CASSEGDYQETQYF. CDR3 sequence (DNA): TGTGCCAGCAGTGAAGGTGACTACCAAGAGACCCAGTACTTC.